The source of this T cell receptor (beta chain) is a study of graft-versus-host responses after intestinal transplantation. The CDR3 runs to 15 residues. The ends lost 1 base at V and 4 bases at J; junction bases unmatched: 4. CDR1 and CDR2 (germline): SEHNR, FQNEAQ (reference sequence). Profiling relied on immunoSEQ multiplex PCR, and the TCRdb table lists in-frame clones only, not all of them. The sample consists of about 9,800 clones, approximately 81% of them appearing once. Processing was applied to graft tissue in order to liberate intraepithelial and lamina propria lymphocytes. The receptor was derived from a human patient who received an intestinal transplant, so some T cells may come from the graft donor. Here the sequenced sample was ileum tissue, taken less than 550 days after intestinal transplant. The chain carries TRBV7-9 and TRBJ2-5; 9 bases align to TRBD2. CDR3: CASSLGLAGTETQYF. The DNA for the CDR3 is TGTGCCAGCAGCTTAGGGCTAGCGGGGACAGAGACCCAGTACTTC. Full variable domain (remainder filled in from reference TRBV7-9 and TRBJ2-5): DTGVSQNPRHKITKRGQNVTFRCDPISEHNRLYWYRQTLGQGPEFLTYFQNEAQLEKSRLLSDRFSAERPKGSFSTLEIQRTEQGDSAMYLCASSLGLAGTETQYFGPGTRLLVL.